The 14 T cell receptor beta chains below all came from one sample that was sequenced in a study of human T cells and chemical hapten exposure. TCRdb redid the calling of the RACE reads with MiXCR, one entry per CDR3 protein. In the table there are more than 300,000 distinct CDR3 sequences, around 5.5% of which are singletons. Sample time point: pre-sensitization, week 0. The treatment is: therapeutic diphenylcyclopropenone sensitization with weekly scalp DPC. Sequences were derived from whole blood, sampled in connection with sensitization to the hapten diphenylcyclopropenone (DPC). The receptors originated from a woman aged 18-35 years with alopecia areata. Some clones in this sample may be carry-over from other donors' samples.

The genes are TRBV27 and TRBJ1-2; D ambiguous. The germline V and J ends were trimmed by 4 bases and 8 bases, with 17 bases remaining between them. The germline V gene has CDR1 MNHEY and CDR2 SMNVEV (reference sequence). The CDR3 loop spans 14 amino acids. CDR3 DNA sequence: TGTGCCAGCAGTTCCCCGGGAAGGGTGGACGGCTACACCTTC. It translates to CASSSPGRVDGYTF.

This clonotype was counted between two and nine times. This chain's CDR3 is CASSTGAWNTEAFF. The CDR3 coding sequence is TGTGCCAGCAGCACAGGGGCCTGGAACACTGAAGCTTTCTTT. The J gene is TRBJ1-1, the V gene TRBV12-3 or TRBV12-4, with 7 positions matching TRBD1. CDR3 size: 14 residues. Unmatched junction bases numbered 5, after V lost 6 bases and J lost 1 base.

This clonotype was counted at least ten times. The chain is built from TRBV12-3 or TRBV12-4 and TRBJ2-7; D is undetermined. Trimming cost V 6 bases and J 3 bases, with 21 bases left between them. The CDR3 is 16 residues long. The DNA for the CDR3 is TGTGCCAGCAGCCGGCTAGGGCAAAGAACAGTCTACGAGCAGTACTTC. It yields the protein CASSRLGQRTVYEQYF.

The rearrangement joins TRBV5-6 to TRBJ2-7, with 9 nucleotides matching TRBD1. Germline V gene lookup returns CDR1 SGHDT and CDR2 YYEEEE. V trimming: 1 base; J trimming: 9 bases; junction bases outside the gene matches: 11. CDR3 length: 15 residues. The CDR3 protein is CASSLKGQGMEVQYF. The CDR3 bases are TGTGCCAGCAGCTTGAAGGGACAGGGTATGGAGGTGCAGTACTTC.

The V and J genes are TRBV7-2 and TRBJ2-5; a weak D match, TRBD2 (6 bases). The CDR3 has 15 amino acids. The ends were cut back, 2 bases at V and 2 bases at J, with 12 bases in the middle. Germline V gene sequence: CDR1 SGHTA, CDR2 FQGNSA. The CDR3 DNA reads TGTGCCAGCAGCTTACCGGCGGGGCCTCAAGAGACCCAGTACTTC. Translation gives CASSLPAGPQETQYF.

V gene TRBV6-2 or TRBV6-3 combines with J gene TRBJ1-1; a possible D gene is TRBD1 (6 bases). Looked up from germline, CDR1 is MNHEY and CDR2 is SVGEGT. The V gene lost 5 bases and the J gene lost 7 bases, with 11 bases spanning the gap. The CDR3 spans 12 residues. CDR3 sequence reads: CASSGQPYEAFF. CDR3 coding DNA: TGTGCCAGCAGTGGACAGCCTTATGAAGCTTTCTTT.

Note on this clonotype: A much larger clonotype is one base distant, so this may be a read error. The rearrangement joins TRBV5-5 to TRBJ1-2; unclear D gene. The CDR3 runs 14 residues. CDR1 SGHKS and CDR2 YYEKEE come from the germline V gene (reference sequence). The CDR3 loop reads CASILAALEYGYTF. In DNA, the CDR3 is TGTGCCAGCATCTTGGCGGCGTTGGAATATGGCTACACCTTC.

This clonotype was seen only a few times. J is TRBJ2-5 and V is TRBV12-3 or TRBV12-4, with D possibly being TRBD1 or TRBD2 (5 bases each). Trimming left V 5 bases short and J 0 bases short, with 16 bases between. This CDR3 has 16 residues. CDR3 coding DNA: TGTGCCAGCAGTCCCGGGGCAGCTGGATACCAAGAGACCCAGTACTTC. Its protein product is CASSPGAAGYQETQYF.

This sequence joins TRBV4-1 and TRBJ2-1; TRBD1 aligns across 7 bases. The CDR3 length is 14 residues. V lost 1 base and J lost 7; bases outside the gene matches: 4. Germline CDR1 is MGHRA and CDR2 is YSYEKL. In nucleotides, the CDR3 is TGCGCCAGCAGCCAAGCGGACAGGTCTAATGAGCAGTTCTTC. As protein: CASSQADRSNEQFF.

The chain recombines TRBV7-2 with TRBJ1-4; D call uncertain. Germline V gives CDR1 SGHTA, CDR2 FQGNSA. Trimming stripped 0 bases from V and 8 bases from J, with 16 bases between. The CDR3 covers 16 residues. The CDR3 loop reads CASSLATAPGREKLFF. The CDR3 coding sequence is TGTGCCAGCAGCTTAGCCACAGCTCCCGGCCGCGAAAAACTGTTTTTT.

V gene TRBV7-9 combines with J gene TRBJ2-3; TRBD2 aligns across 10 bases. The CDR3 contains 17 residues. J was trimmed by 4 bases and V by 6 bases; bases with no gene match: 13. Germline V gene lookup returns CDR1 SEHNR and CDR2 FQNEAQ (reference sequence). In DNA form, the CDR3 reads TGTGCCAGCAGACACGGACTAGCGGATCCCTCATCAGATACGCAGTATTTT. It specifies CASRHGLADPSSDTQYF.

This clonotype was counted many times. The chain recombines TRBV5-1 with TRBJ1-1; D remains unclear. The V end lost 1 base, the J end lost 3 bases, and 7 bases lay between the germline ends. The V gene's germline CDR1 is SGHRS and CDR2 YFSETQ. The CDR3 sequence is 13 residues long. This CDR3 reads CASSLTLDTEAFF. CDR3 nucleotides: TGCGCCAGCAGCTTGACTCTGGACACTGAAGCTTTCTTT.

This clonotype was observed at least ten times. The chain combines TRBV7-8 with TRBJ2-4, with 8 bases fitting TRBD2. This CDR3 spans 18 amino acids. The J segment lost 2 bases and the V segment lost 5 bases, leaving 14 bases of the junction unmatched. In germline, CDR1 is SGHVS, CDR2 FQNEAQ. CDR3 sequence reads: CASSPTIRGGLTKNIQYF. In DNA form, the CDR3 reads TGTGCCAGCAGCCCGACCATCCGGGGGGGCCTGACCAAAAACATTCAGTACTTC.

This clonotype was seen only a few times. This rearrangement joins TRBV7-8 to TRBJ2-3; 7 nucleotides match TRBD1. CDR1 is SGHVS and CDR2 is FQNEAQ in the germline V gene. The CDR3 is made up of 16 amino acids. J was trimmed by 0 bases and V by 4 bases; bases with no gene match: 7. CDR3 in DNA: TGTGCCAGCAGCTCGACAGGGACCGCTAGCACAGATACGCAGTATTTT. Protein sequence: CASSSTGTASTDTQYF.